The TCR beta chain under discussion was sequenced for a study of coeliac disease. Background on the study: The study queried TRBV7-2 bias without high-resolution HLA data.

Measured with immunoSEQ multiplex PCR; TCRdb has only the in-frame clones, and not every one. Here the sample spans approximately 2,000 clones, approximately 70% being singletons. Notes on the study in general: Largely private TRB repertoires meant most sequences were sample-unique.

This clone is a singleton in its sample. Its antigen is unknown. The CDR3 sequence is 14 residues long. Germline-derived CDR1 and CDR2 are MNHEY and SVGAGI. V shed 2 bases and J shed 1 base, with 5 bases lying between them. This chain uses TRBV6-5 with TRBJ2-2; D call uncertain. The sample taken for sequencing was lamina propria lymphocytes from the gut. The clonotype was recovered from a woman aged 45-65 years with celiac disease on a gluten-free diet. The CDR3 sequence: CASSYGLNTGELFF. The DNA of the CDR3 is TGTGCCAGCAGTTACGGCTTGAACACCGGGGAGCTGTTTTTT.